Each of the 26 T cell receptor beta chains below was sequenced from the same sample in a study of CD8 T cells in Susac syndrome. An input of about 0.45 to 1 ug of RNA was subjected to reverse transcription using random hexamers. TCRdb re-called the immunoSEQ multiplex PCR reads through MiXCR, storing one row per CDR3 protein. The sample includes 150,000 to 200,000 distinct CDR3 sequences, around 95% of them seen just once. The source material was CD4+ T cells from PBMCs. These receptors originate from a human donor with Susac syndrome.

This clonotype was detected only once. The V call is TRBV20-1, the J call TRBJ1-1; D perhaps matches TRBD1 (6 bases). From germline, CDR1 is DFQATT and CDR2 SNEGSKA (reference sequence). This CDR3 comprises 11 residues. With 7 bases removed from V and 6 bases from J, the gap between germline ends came to 12 bases. DNA of the CDR3: TGCAGTGTTCAGGGGATGGCTGAAGCTTTCTTT. Translating it yields CSVQGMAEAFF.

Here the CDR3 reads CASSFIGRELFF. CDR3 sequence (DNA): TGTGCCAGCAGCTTTATTGGCCGGGAGCTGTTTTTT. The V gene is TRBV7-2, the J gene TRBJ2-2; unclear D gene. CDR1 and CDR2 (germline): SGHTA, FQGNSA. V dropped 3 bases and J dropped 9 bases, with 8 bases sitting between them. CDR3 size: 12 residues.

V gene TRBV4-3 combines with J gene TRBJ2-7, with a possible D match to TRBD2 (6 bases). The CDR3 has 15 residues. Trimming left V 1 base short and J 4 bases short, with 14 bases between. In germline, CDR1 is LGHNA, CDR2 YSLEER. Here the CDR3 DNA reads TGCGCCAGCAGCCAAGGATCGGGAGCAACTTACGAGCAGTACTTC. Amino acids: CASSQGSGATYEQYF.

The chain combines TRBV9 with TRBJ1-3; 7 bases map to TRBD1. The CDR3 sequence is 15 residues long. The trim removed 5 bases at V and 1 base at J, leaving 6 bases unmatched. CDR1 and CDR2 from the germline V gene are SGDLS and YYNGEE. CDR3 sequence reads: CASSSDRRSGNTIYF. The CDR3, as DNA: TGTGCCAGCAGTTCGGACAGGCGGTCTGGAAACACCATATATTTT.

The chain employs TRBV12-3 or TRBV12-4 and TRBJ2-3, with D perhaps assigned TRBD1 or TRBD2 (5 bases each). Trimming took off 7 bases at V and 7 bases at J, with 18 bases between the two ends. This CDR3 has 14 residues. CDR3 DNA: TGTGCCAGCAACCCCCCGGGGCTAGCCCATACGCAGTATTTT. Translation gives CASNPPGLAHTQYF.

This sequence joins TRBV24-1 and TRBJ2-1; TRBD1 matches at 9 bases. Germline V CDR1 and CDR2: KGHDR, SFDVKD. This CDR3 comprises 16 residues. V was pared by 4 bases and J by 1 base, with 4 bases of the junction left unmatched. Here the CDR3 DNA reads TGTGCCACCAGTGACCCGGGACAGGGATCCTACAATGAGCAGTTCTTC. Its translation: CATSDPGQGSYNEQFF.

The chain couples TRBV6-1 to TRBJ2-7; D call uncertain. The CDR3 runs to 13 residues. The V gene lost 6 bases and the J gene lost 4 bases, with 13 bases spanning the gap. Germline V lookup: CDR1 MNHNS, CDR2 SASEGT. The CDR3 DNA follows: TGTGCCAGCAGCCGCATGGTCGATTACGAGCAGTACGTC. Its protein is CASSRMVDYEQYV.

The gene calls are TRBV5-4 and TRBJ2-6; 10 bases fit TRBD1. CDR1 SGHNT and CDR2 YYREEE come from the germline V gene (reference sequence). This CDR3 is built from 18 residues. The V segment lost 4 bases and the J segment 0 bases; nucleotides outside the gene matches: 7. CDR3 protein: CASSPRTGGHSGANVLTF. CDR3 DNA: TGTGCCAGCAGCCCCCGGACAGGGGGGCACTCTGGGGCCAACGTCCTGACTTTC.

This clonotype occurred once. V gene TRBV28 combines with J gene TRBJ1-1, with D unclear. Per germline, CDR1 MDHEN and CDR2 SYDVKM. The CDR3 is 14 residues long. V dropped 4 bases and J dropped 0 bases, with 9 bases sitting between them. This chain's CDR3 is CASSSGSMNTEAFF. The CDR3 DNA reads as TGTGCCAGCAGTTCGGGATCCATGAACACTGAAGCTTTCTTT.

The chain couples TRBV7-2 to TRBJ2-3; possible D gene TRBD2, 6 bases. The germline V gene encodes CDR1 SGHTA and CDR2 FQGNSA. The CDR3 is 15 amino acids. Trimming cost V 5 bases and J 0 bases, with 12 bases left between them. The CDR3 is CASSPDYLSTDTQYF. The DNA for the CDR3 is TGTGCCAGCAGCCCGGACTATTTGAGCACAGATACGCAGTATTTT.

The chain uses TRBV30 and TRBJ1-5, with D tentatively TRBD1 (5 bases). The CDR3 is made up of 15 amino acids. Trimming removed 1 base from V and 3 bases from J, with 13 bases in between. The germline V gene has CDR1 GTSNPN and CDR2 SVGIG (reference sequence). The CDR3 region has the DNA TGTGCCTGGAGTGAACGACAGACGGCCAATCAGCCCCAGCATTTT. Its translation is CAWSERQTANQPQHF.

This chain links TRBV12-3 or TRBV12-4 with TRBJ2-7; D perhaps matches TRBD2 (6 bases). Trimming took off 3 bases at V and 6 bases at J, with 6 bases between the two ends. This CDR3 region has 11 residues. For the CDR3, the DNA is TGTGCCAGCAGTTTCGGGAGCGAGCAGTACTTC. Amino acids: CASSFGSEQYF.

V gene TRBV29-1 combines with J gene TRBJ1-1; TRBD1 matches at 7 bases. The CDR3 spans 12 residues. Germline CDR1 is SQVTM and CDR2 is ANQGSEA. Trimming took 8 bases from V and 6 from J; bases not matched to a gene: 9. In nucleotides, the CDR3 is TGCAGCACTCTAGGGGGCGCCGCTGAAGCTTTCTTT. This translates into CSTLGGAAEAFF.

The genes are TRBV12-3 or TRBV12-4 and TRBJ2-7, with TRBD1 matching 8 bases. After removal of 5 bases from V and 7 bases from J, the junction contained 7 bases not matched to a gene. This CDR3 region has 13 residues. The CDR3 sequence: CASSVGQGREQYF. The CDR3 bases are TGTGCCAGCAGTGTCGGACAGGGTAGGGAGCAGTACTTC.

The chain uses TRBV15 and TRBJ2-1; perhaps TRBD1 as D (7 bases). V lost 8 bases, J lost 4 bases, and 21 bases lay in between. The CDR3 covers 16 residues. Germline CDR1 is LNHNV and CDR2 is YYDKDF (reference sequence). This CDR3 reads CATQPEGGQTYNEQFF. In DNA form, the CDR3 reads TGTGCCACCCAACCTGAGGGGGGACAGACGTACAATGAGCAGTTCTTC.

The chain is built from TRBV29-1 and TRBJ2-7; perhaps D is TRBD1 or TRBD2 (5 bases each). CDR1 is SQVTM and CDR2 is ANQGSEA in the germline V gene. This CDR3 region has 11 residues. V lost 4 bases, J lost 3 bases, and 7 bases lay in between. The CDR3 DNA reads as TGCAGCGTTGGGGACGGCTACGAGCAGTACGTC. It specifies CSVGDGYEQYV.

The V gene is TRBV12-3 or TRBV12-4, the J gene TRBJ2-5; D gene uncertain. There are 14 residues in the CDR3. V was clipped by 6 bases and J by 4 bases, with 15 bases between them. The CDR3, as DNA: TGTGCCAGCAGCCCTCTGAGTTCGGGAGAGACCCAGTACTTC. It is translated as CASSPLSSGETQYF.

V is TRBV5-6 and J is TRBJ2-1; D is unclear. This CDR3 is built from 12 residues. Deletions cut 3 bases from V and 7 bases from J, with 8 bases between. Germline lookup yields CDR1 SGHDT and CDR2 YYEEEE. The CDR3 coding sequence is TGTGCCAGCAGCTGGATAAGTAATGAGCAGTTCTTC. Translated: CASSWISNEQFF.

This clonotype was seen only once. Here the CDR3 reads CASSHTGGNGDTQYF. The CDR3 DNA sequence: TGTGCCAGCTCCCATACGGGAGGGAACGGAGATACGCAGTATTTT. This chain uses TRBV18 with TRBJ2-3, with 8 bases matching TRBD2. Germline values: CDR1 KGHSH, CDR2 LQKENI. The CDR3 length is 15 residues. The trim removed 6 bases at V and 5 bases at J, leaving 10 bases unmatched.

The chain links TRBV27 to TRBJ2-2; D is perhaps TRBD2 (6 bases). Per germline, CDR1 MNHEY and CDR2 SMNVEV (reference sequence). This CDR3 has 16 amino acids. V dropped 8 bases and J dropped 1 base, with 17 bases sitting between them. CDR3 sequence (DNA): TGTGCCAGCGGAAAGCGTGGCGGGATGAACACCGGGGAGCTGTTTTTT. Its translation: CASGKRGGMNTGELFF.

The chain employs TRBV20-1 and TRBJ2-3; 7 nucleotides align to TRBD2. V gave up 1 base and J gave up 3 bases; unmatched junction bases: 16. This CDR3 region has 18 residues. CDR1 is DFQATT, CDR2 SNEGSKA, per germline (reference sequence). This CDR3 reads CSARGAGRAVPFTDTQYF. CDR3 nucleotides: TGCAGTGCTAGAGGTGCAGGGAGGGCCGTCCCTTTTACAGATACGCAGTATTTT.

The chain employs TRBV29-1 and TRBJ2-2; 9 nucleotides agree with TRBD1. This CDR3 contains 13 residues. V trimming: 7 bases; J trimming: 7 bases; junction bases outside the gene matches: 7. Germline loops: CDR1 SQVTM, CDR2 ANQGSEA. Here the CDR3 reads CSGITGGGGELFF. The DNA of the CDR3 is TGCAGCGGGATTACAGGGGGCGGCGGGGAGCTGTTTTTT.

V and J are TRBV11-2 and TRBJ2-5; TRBD2 matches at 9 bases. The CDR3 covers 15 residues. Germline V gene data show CDR1 as SGHAT and CDR2 as FQNNGV. After removal of 5 bases from V and 4 bases from J, the junction contained 8 bases not matched to a gene. CDR3 DNA sequence: TGTGCCAGCAGCCCGCAGGGGACTAGCAGAGAGACCCAGTACTTC. Amino acids: CASSPQGTSRETQYF.

The genes are TRBV24-1 and TRBJ2-3; perhaps TRBD1 as D (5 bases). The CDR3 is 14 amino acids. Trimming removed 3 bases at V and 2 bases at J, with 8 bases between. Germline V gene sequence: CDR1 KGHDR, CDR2 SFDVKD. Here the CDR3 reads CATSDTGPTDTQYF. The CDR3, as DNA: TGTGCCACCAGTGATACAGGCCCCACAGATACGCAGTATTTT.

This sequence joins TRBV10-3 and TRBJ2-7; 8 bases fit TRBD1. Germline V gives CDR1 ENHRY, CDR2 SYGVKD. Trimming cost V 4 bases and J 5 bases; bases outside gene matches: 13. The length of the CDR3 is 16 residues. The CDR3 region is CAISAFRGQGSHEQYV. The CDR3 DNA reads TGTGCCATCAGTGCTTTCCGCGGACAGGGTTCCCACGAGCAGTACGTC.

This chain joins TRBV14 and TRBJ2-1; no reliable D call. Trimming removed 2 bases from V and 13 bases from J, with 12 bases in between. CDR3 length: 12 residues. CDR1 is SGHDN, CDR2 FVKESK, per germline. The CDR3 DNA is TGTGCCAGCAGCCAATTTGGGTCACCCCAGTTCTTC. The encoded protein is CASSQFGSPQFF.